Below, 5 T cell receptor beta chains from the same sample are listed, as sequenced in a study of shared clonotypes between healthy human individuals (dated by TCRdb to 2019 to 2021). To prepare the library, the immunoSEQ multiplex PCR assay was applied. TCRdb re-hosts the immuneACCESS table, in-frame sequences only. Its copies lack some clones; in the studies checked, an unresolved V gene accounts for under half of them, and the cause for the rest is not known. The sample table contains some 1,600,000 clones; only one count was recorded for 98% of them. Roughly 0.42% of the sample belongs to the ten largest clones. The sequenced sample was naive CD4+ T cells sorted from blood. The cell subset or site label, read with the paper, signifies: CD45RA+ positively selected. These receptor sequences come from a man between 25 and 39 years old in good health.

This rearrangement joins TRBV6-6 to TRBJ2-1, with 7 bases identical to TRBD2. V lost 5 bases, J lost 10 bases, and 11 bases stayed unmatched. CDR1 and CDR2 from the germline V gene are MNHNY and SVGAGI (reference sequence). The CDR3 runs 14 residues. The CDR3 bases are TGTGCCAGCAGTCGACTAACGCGGGGGAACGAGCAGTTCTTC. Its protein is CASSRLTRGNEQFF.

The J gene is TRBJ2-1, the V gene TRBV18, with TRBD2 matching 8 bases. The germline gives CDR1 KGHSH, CDR2 LQKENI. This CDR3 has 16 amino acids. The trim removed 3 bases at V and 5 bases at J, leaving 9 bases unmatched. The CDR3 spells CASSPLSGKGDNEQFF. The CDR3, as DNA: TGTGCCAGCTCACCGCTTAGCGGGAAGGGTGACAATGAGCAGTTCTTC.

The sample holds one count of this clone. The chain is built from TRBV6-5 and TRBJ1-2, with D unresolved. The CDR3 loop spans 12 amino acids. Looked up from germline, CDR1 is MNHEY and CDR2 is SVGAGI. The V and J ends lost 7 bases and 8 bases respectively, with 14 bases between them. Written as DNA, the CDR3 is TGTGCCAGCATGGACGGAGCTCTGGGCTACACCTTC. Its translation is CASMDGALGYTF.

The V call is TRBV6-5, the J call TRBJ2-1; the D call may be TRBD1 or TRBD2 (5 bases each). The germline V gene has CDR1 MNHEY and CDR2 SVGAGI. This CDR3 spans 16 amino acids. Trimming shortened V by 0 bases and J by 3 bases, and 12 bases separated the two germline ends. Here the CDR3 reads CASSYSKERGYNEQFF. The CDR3 DNA reads as TGTGCCAGCAGTTACTCAAAGGAGAGGGGCTACAATGAGCAGTTCTTC.

Written as DNA, the CDR3 is TGTGCCAGCAGCGGACCGGGACAGGGGAATCAGCCCCAGCATTTT. Amino acids: CASSGPGQGNQPQHF. The chain employs TRBV9 and TRBJ1-5; 10 positions agree with TRBD1. In germline, CDR1 is SGDLS, CDR2 YYNGEE. The ends lost 3 bases at V and 4 bases at J; junction bases unmatched: 4. CDR3 length: 15 amino acids. Full variable domain (remainder filled in from reference TRBV9 and TRBJ1-5): DSGVTQTPKHLITATGQRVTLRCSPRSGDLSVYWYQQSLDQGLQFLIQYYNGEERAKGNILERFSAQQFPDLHSELNLSSLELGDSALYFCASSGPGQGNQPQHFGDGTRLSIL.